Sequencing of this T cell receptor (beta chain) was carried out in a study of cytotoxic CD8 clonotypes in ibrutinib-treated CLL. Study background: The group held 11 relapsed/refractory and 15 treatment-naive patients, with 17 IGHV unmutated. Response samples were obtained once patients had received a median about 12 months of treatment, range 6 to 36. Study-wide points: The study sampled sustained-remission and progressing patients at different times. Clonality grew at ibrutinib response; at progression, it decreased back toward baseline.

On this clone: Its target is not known.

The table came from immunoSEQ multiplex PCR; TCRdb's copy has only in-frame clones and leaves some out. The repertoire includes roughly 51,000 clones, more than 45% of them detected once, and approximately 30% sits in the top ten. Trimming stripped 3 bases from V and 0 bases from J, with 10 bases between. The CDR3 spans 14 residues. Germline CDR1 and CDR2: SGHRS and YFSETQ. The origin of this receptor is a human donor with chronic lymphocytic leukemia. The source was PBMCs, collected after 12 months of ibrutinib treatment. The chain employs TRBV5-1 and TRBJ2-7; tentative D call: TRBD1 (6 bases). The DNA for the CDR3 is TGCGCCAGCAGCTGGGACACGAGCTCCTACGAGCAGTACTTC. It specifies CASSWDTSSYEQYF.